This TCR beta chain came from a study of CD8+CD57+ T cells in acquired aplastic anemia (dated by TCRdb to the late 2010s). Background for the entire study: Extracted DNA from sorted CD4+ and CD8+ cells averaged approximately 3 ug, ranging from about 0.17 to 30 ug. CD8+CD57+ expansion was defined as a frequency above the mean frequency observed in healthy subjects.

A note on this clonotype: Its target antigen remains unknown. Qualities for individual bases were not recorded, and no much larger clone is one base off.

TCR beta VDJ combination and CDR3 sequence profiling used genomic DNA as the template. TCR repertoire sequencing was run on an Illumina HiSeq 2000. On the authors' methods: Repertoires were assessed using TRBV/TRBJ rearrangement plots, CDR3 size and DJ length profiles, and Simpson's diversity index. Whichever DNA sequence was most abundant in the deep sequencing data was defined as the immunodominant clone. CDR3 amino acid sequences were checked for sharing across subjects and were also compared against the VDJdb database and published repertoires. The public reads were reanalyzed by TCRdb: fastp trimming at Q25, MiXCR alignment, in-frame beta chains only. Rows with one shared CDR3 protein collapse into an entry with the most common genes and DNA. These V and J calls originate from TCRdb's pipeline instead of the authors' own analysis. This sample comprises around 130,000 distinct CDR3 sequences, under 60% of them detected only once. In total, the top ten clones hold 29% of the sample.

What the work shows at the level of the full study, not this receptor alone: Fewer than 35 CD8+ CDR3 sequences were found to be shared between patients and controls, but these sequences appeared to be highly expressed in patients and within the immunodominant clones of the patients. Patients and healthy controls showed no significant difference in CD8+ Simpson's diversity (P=0.060).

The junction carries 4 bases between V and J, which are trimmed by 6 bases and 1 base respectively. The CDR3, cysteine through phenylalanine, is 12 amino acids long. Of all the DNA, just the CDR3 is kept, 36 bases in frame from base 1. CDR1 and CDR2, per the germline V gene, are SNHLY and FYNNEI. The patients picked for sequencing were ones in whom flow cytometry had shown an expansion of CD8+CD57+ cells. Severe acquired aplastic anemia was diagnosed in all patients according to International Study of Aplastic Anemia and Agranulocytosis and Camitta criteria. No patient had received any therapy when blood was sampled. TCR repertoires of sorted CD4+ and CD8+ blood T cells from severe aplastic anemia patients and healthy subjects were deep-sequenced in the study. Patients were enrolled under clinicaltrials.gov protocols 00001620, 01623167, 00001397, 00071045, 00081523 and 00961064 in the USA. Ficoll-Paque density gradient centrifugation was used to isolate peripheral blood mononuclear cells. Before DNA extraction, CD4+ and CD8+ T cells were sorted with FACS or magnetic beads.

Sequenced material: sorted CD4+, CD8+, or CD8+CD57+ T cells (not recorded which) from PBMCs. The TCR comes from a human donor with aplastic anemia. The chain links TRBV2 with TRBJ1-5; no D gene is confidently identified. The DNA sequence is as follows: TGTGCCAGCAGACAAAGCAATCAGCCCCAGCATTTT. This yields the protein CASRQSNQPQHF. Extended through the reference TRBV2 and TRBJ1-5 proteins, this CDR3 yields the full variable domain: EPEVTQTPSHQVTQMGQEVILRCVPISNHLYFYWYRQILGQKVEFLVSFYNNEISEKSEIFDDQFSVERPDGSNFTLKIRSTKLEDSAMYFCASRQSNQPQHFGDGTRLSIL.